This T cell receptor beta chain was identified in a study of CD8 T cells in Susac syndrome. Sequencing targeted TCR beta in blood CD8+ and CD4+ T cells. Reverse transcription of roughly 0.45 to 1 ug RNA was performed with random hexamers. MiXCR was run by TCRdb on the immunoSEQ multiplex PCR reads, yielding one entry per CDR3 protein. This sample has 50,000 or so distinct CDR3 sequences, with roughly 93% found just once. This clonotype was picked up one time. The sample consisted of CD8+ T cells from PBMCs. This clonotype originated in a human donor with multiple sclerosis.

Here the CDR3 reads CASSFSGLSPLHF. CDR3 DNA sequence: TGTGCCAGCAGCTTCTCCGGCCTTTCACCCCTCCACTTT. The chain is built from TRBV7-9 and TRBJ1-6; D not resolved. From germline, CDR1 is SEHNR and CDR2 FQNEAQ (reference sequence). The CDR3 is 13 residues long. V lost 3 bases and J 9 bases, leaving 9 bases between the germline ends.